A single sample is the source of the 7 T cell receptor beta chains below, sequenced in a study of T cell responses to AZD1222 COVID-19 vaccine (dated by TCRdb to the early 2020s). The library relied on the immunoSEQ multiplex PCR assay. TCRdb mirrors the immuneACCESS table, restricted to in-frame sequences. Some clones are absent from its copies; in checked studies, under half trace to an unresolved V gene, and the reason for the others is unknown. Recorded for this sample are 150,000 to 200,000 clones; around 89% of them occurred a single time. More than 25% of the sample goes to the ten largest clones. The intended sense of this specimen's time point label: about 28 days (+/-7) after the second vaccine dose. The source was peripheral blood, collected 28 days after the second AZD1222 dose. The origin of the receptors is an adult who received the AZD1222 COVID-19 vaccine.

The chain employs TRBV5-5 and TRBJ2-7; 7 nucleotides match TRBD1. The CDR3 has 14 residues. The V gene's germline CDR1 is SGHKS and CDR2 YYEKEE (reference sequence). V lost 0 bases, J lost 1 base, and 1 base stayed unmatched. The CDR3 reads CASSLEGQSYEQYF. The CDR3 DNA is TGTGCCAGCAGCTTGGAGGGACAGTCCTACGAGCAGTACTTC. Drawing the rest from reference TRBV5-5 and TRBJ2-7, the complete variable domain is DAGVTQSPTHLIKTRGQQVTLRCSPISGHKSVSWYQQVLGQGPQFIFQYYEKEERGRGNFPDRFSARQFPNYSSELNVNALLLGDSALYLCASSLEGQSYEQYFGPGTRLTVT.

The chain employs TRBV28 and TRBJ2-3; D is tentatively TRBD1 or TRBD2 (5 bases each). CDR1 is MDHEN, CDR2 SYDVKM, per germline. The ends were cut back, 8 bases at V and 6 bases at J, with 6 bases in the middle. The CDR3 has 10 residues. The CDR3 nucleotides read TGTGCCAGCTGGGGGGATACGCAGTATTTT. Amino acids: CASWGDTQYF.

This clone was seen only once. This chain uses TRBV6-5 with TRBJ1-5; D is possibly TRBD1 (5 bases). Trimming left V 6 bases short and J 0 bases short, with 12 bases between. Per the germline V gene, CDR1 is MNHEY and CDR2 is SVGAGI. This CDR3 has 15 amino acids. CDR3 residues: CASSLQANSNQPQHF. DNA of the CDR3: TGTGCCAGCAGCCTACAGGCGAATAGCAATCAGCCCCAGCATTTT.

The rearrangement links TRBV28 to TRBJ1-1; D uncertain. With 1 base removed from V and 10 bases from J, the gap between germline ends came to 7 bases. CDR3 length: 11 residues. From germline, CDR1 is MDHEN and CDR2 SYDVKM. The chain's CDR3 is CASSLYSTAFF. For the CDR3, the DNA is TGTGCCAGCAGTTTATACAGCACAGCTTTCTTT.

This chain uses TRBV4-2 with TRBJ2-7; 9 positions match TRBD1. Per the germline V gene, CDR1 is LGHNA and CDR2 is YNFKEQ. After removal of 3 bases from V and 0 bases from J, the junction contained 6 bases not matched to a gene. The CDR3 covers 16 residues. As DNA, the CDR3 is TGTGCCAGCAGCCATTCCGGGACAGGGACCTCCTACGAGCAGTACTTC. Its protein product is CASSHSGTGTSYEQYF.

This clone was seen a single time. V gene TRBV7-8 combines with J gene TRBJ2-6; D is uncertain. The CDR3 contains 16 residues. Per germline, CDR1 SGHVS and CDR2 FQNEAQ. Trimming stripped 1 base from V and 0 bases from J, with 7 bases between. The chain's CDR3 is CASSLEVVSGANVLTF. DNA for the CDR3: TGTGCCAGCAGCTTAGAAGTGGTCTCTGGGGCCAACGTCCTGACTTTC.

V is TRBV19 and J is TRBJ1-5; 8 nucleotides match TRBD1. V shed 3 bases and J 6 bases; nucleotides not matched to a gene: 10. CDR3 length: 16 residues. The germline V gene has CDR1 LNHDA and CDR2 SQIVND (reference sequence). The CDR3 nucleotides are TGTGCCAGTAGTATCCCAGGACAGGGTTGGGGTCAGCCCCAGCATTTT. This gives the protein CASSIPGQGWGQPQHF.